A single sample gave rise to the 28 T cell receptor beta chains below, sequenced in a study of T cells in Graves' hyperthyroidism and ophthalmopathy. The investigators amplified TCR beta CDR3 regions from RNA transcripts. The study used the HTBI primer set for a first-round RT-PCR of the TCR CDR3. Each CDR3 protein is one row after TCRdb ran MiXCR on the multiplex PCR reads. The table has hundreds of thousands of distinct CDR3 sequences, around 13% seen once. The material sequenced was blood. Receptor source: a woman between 18 and 29 years old with Graves' hyperthyroidism.

The sample holds many counts of this clonotype. This chain uses TRBV13 with TRBJ2-7; 8 bases line up with TRBD2. The CDR3 is 14 amino acids. Germline lookup yields CDR1 PRHDT and CDR2 FYEKMQ (reference sequence). The V segment lost 5 bases and the J segment 4 bases; nucleotides outside the gene matches: 7. CDR3 DNA: TGTGCCAGCAGCCCGCGGGAGGTCGCGTACGAGCAGTACTTC. Residues: CASSPREVAYEQYF.

This clonotype was detected a few times. The chain recombines TRBV7-9 with TRBJ1-1; no clear D. The germline V gene encodes CDR1 SEHNR and CDR2 FQNEAQ (reference sequence). The CDR3 has 16 residues. The V gene lost 2 bases and the J gene lost 8 bases, with 21 bases spanning the gap. CDR3 sequence reads: CASSLLGALTENEAFF. The CDR3 DNA reads as TGTGCCAGCAGCTTATTGGGCGCCCTGACTGAAAACGAAGCTTTCTTT. Variable domain in full (rest from reference TRBV7-9 and TRBJ1-1): DTGVSQNPRHKITKRGQNVTFRCDPISEHNRLYWYRQTLGQGPEFLTYFQNEAQLEKSRLLSDRFSAERPKGSFSTLEIQRTEQGDSAMYLCASSLLGALTENEAFFGQGTRLTVV.

At least ten counts were recorded for this clonotype. The chain uses TRBV12-3 or TRBV12-4 and TRBJ2-1; TRBD2 matches 9 bases. J gave up 4 bases and V 3 bases, and 4 bases lay outside the gene matches. The CDR3 consists of 15 residues. The CDR3 protein is CASSLAGLAYNEQFF. The DNA for the CDR3 is TGTGCCAGCAGTTTGGCGGGACTAGCATACAATGAGCAGTTCTTC.

This clonotype has a handful of counts. The chain joins TRBV7-9 to TRBJ2-7; TRBD2 is a possible D gene (5 bases). There are 12 residues in the CDR3. Germline V CDR1 and CDR2: SEHNR, FQNEAQ (reference sequence). Trimming left V 7 bases short and J 5 bases short, with 12 bases between. Written as DNA, the CDR3 is TGTGCCAGCACCGCCGGGGTCCACGAGCAGTACTTC. This encodes CASTAGVHEQYF.

The chain employs TRBV4-1 and TRBJ2-5, with 9 positions matching TRBD2. Germline V gives CDR1 MGHRA, CDR2 YSYEKL. V trimming: 4 bases; J trimming: 2 bases; junction bases outside the gene matches: 5. CDR3 size: 15 residues. CDR3 sequence reads: CASSPLAGTQETQYF. DNA of the CDR3: TGCGCCAGCAGCCCCCTAGCGGGGACACAAGAGACCCAGTACTTC.

This chain connects TRBV7-2 to TRBJ2-5; D gene ambiguous. Germline V gene lookup returns CDR1 SGHTA and CDR2 FQGNSA. Deletions cut 4 bases from V and 0 bases from J, with 12 bases between. This CDR3 has 15 residues. The CDR3 sequence: CASSSWTLYQETQYF. In DNA form, the CDR3 reads TGTGCCAGCAGCTCCTGGACCCTGTACCAAGAGACCCAGTACTTC.

This clonotype was recorded many times. This chain connects TRBV29-1 to TRBJ2-3; 8 nucleotides agree with TRBD2. CDR1 and CDR2 from the germline V gene are SQVTM and ANQGSEA. The CDR3 runs 14 residues. After removal of 6 bases from V and 4 bases from J, the junction contained 9 bases not matched to a gene. For the CDR3, the DNA is TGCAGCGTACAGTTCAGCGGGAGATCAGATACGCAGTATTTT. Translated, it gives CSVQFSGRSDTQYF.

Ten or more counts support this clonotype. The CDR3 sequence is CASSTYRDTEAFF. In nucleotides, the CDR3 is TGTGCCAGCAGCACCTACAGGGACACTGAAGCTTTCTTT. This chain links TRBV7-3 with TRBJ1-1; a weak D match, TRBD1 (6 bases). CDR1 and CDR2 from the germline V gene are SGHTA and FQGTGA. V was shortened by 5 bases and J by 3 bases, with 10 bases between the two germline ends. The CDR3 covers 13 residues.

The sample holds many counts of this clonotype. The V call is TRBV11-2, the J call TRBJ2-3; 8 bases align to TRBD2. V was pared by 4 bases and J by 0 bases, with 18 bases of the junction left unmatched. CDR3 length: 20 amino acids. Germline V gene data show CDR1 as SGHAT and CDR2 as FQNNGV. The CDR3 protein is CASSSTWLASGRTSTDTQYF. CDR3 DNA: TGTGCCAGCAGCTCGACTTGGCTGGCTAGCGGGCGTACTAGCACAGATACGCAGTATTTT. Complete variable domain (other parts from reference TRBV11-2 and TRBJ2-3): EAGVAQSPRYKIIEKRQSVAFWCNPISGHATLYWYQQILGQGPKLLIQFQNNGVVDDSQLPKDRFSAERLKGVDSTLKIQPAKLEDSAVYLCASSSTWLASGRTSTDTQYFGPGTRLTVL.

In its sample, this clonotype was seen a few times. The chain has TRBV3-1 and TRBJ1-6, with D uncertain. Germline CDR1 is LGHDT and CDR2 is YNNKEL (reference sequence). V lost 4 bases and J lost 0, with 7 bases in between. CDR3 length equals 15 residues. DNA for the CDR3: TGTGCCAGCAGCCGCAGGAGCTCCTATAATTCACCCCTCCACTTT. It translates to CASSRRSSYNSPLHF.

The chain carries TRBV20-1 and TRBJ2-7; D gene unclear. This CDR3 is 14 amino acids long. Trimming took 5 bases from V and 0 from J, leaving 14 bases between them. The germline CDR1 and CDR2 sequences are DFQATT and SNEGSKA (reference sequence). The CDR3 sequence: CSASDRAPSYEQYF. The CDR3 region has the DNA TGCAGTGCTTCGGACCGAGCACCCTCCTACGAGCAGTACTTC.

The chain joins TRBV7-2 to TRBJ2-2; D is uncertain. V was pared by 5 bases and J by 5 bases, with 9 bases between. This CDR3 comprises 13 residues. The V gene's germline CDR1 is SGHTA and CDR2 FQGNSA. CDR3 sequence: CASSVAWTGELFF. DNA for the CDR3: TGTGCCAGCAGCGTTGCGTGGACCGGGGAGCTGTTTTTT.

This clonotype was observed at least ten times. The chain has TRBV12-3 or TRBV12-4 and TRBJ1-1; a possible D gene is TRBD1 (5 bases). Trimming took 4 bases from V and 1 from J, leaving 19 bases between them. The CDR3 totals 17 residues. The CDR3 is CASSSWTLVGGNTEAFF. In DNA form, the CDR3 reads TGTGCCAGCAGTTCTTGGACCCTCGTGGGGGGGAACACTGAAGCTTTCTTT.

Notes on this clonotype: Just one base apart from a much larger clone, this may be a read error. This rearrangement joins TRBV11-3 to TRBJ2-1; 7 bases match TRBD2. V shed 4 bases and J 3 bases; nucleotides not matched to a gene: 6. The CDR3 runs 15 residues. Per the germline V gene, CDR1 is SGHNT and CDR2 is YENEEA. The CDR3 DNA reads TGTGCCAGCAGCTCTCATTCGGGGGGCTACAATGAGCAGTTCTTC. This codes for CASSSHSGGYNEQFF.

This clonotype has a count of ten or more. This chain joins TRBV11-2 and TRBJ2-7; 8 bases line up with TRBD1. Germline values: CDR1 SGHAT, CDR2 FQNNGV. The length of the CDR3 is 13 residues. Germline trimming cut 5 bases from V and 4 bases from J; bases unmatched to any gene: 4. DNA for the CDR3: TGTGCCAGCAGCGGACAGGGAATATACGAGCAGTACTTC. The encoded protein is CASSGQGIYEQYF.

This clonotype was counted at least ten times. The genes are TRBV2 and TRBJ1-2, with 7 bases that match TRBD1. V shed 8 bases and J 10 bases; nucleotides not matched to a gene: 13. Germline loops: CDR1 SNHLY, CDR2 FYNNEI. The CDR3 covers 13 residues. CDR3 sequence: CASEGTVSGDYTF. For the CDR3, the DNA is TGTGCCAGCGAGGGGACAGTTTCGGGGGACTACACCTTC.

This clonotype was seen at least ten times. The rearrangement uses TRBV27 and TRBJ2-1; 7 nucleotides match TRBD2. Per the germline V gene, CDR1 is MNHEY and CDR2 is SMNVEV (reference sequence). The CDR3 extends over 14 amino acids. V lost 8 bases, J lost 3 bases, and 7 bases stayed unmatched. CDR3 sequence: CASGWGGIYNEQFF. CDR3 sequence (DNA): TGTGCCAGCGGGTGGGGAGGGATCTACAATGAGCAGTTCTTC.

This clonotype was found a few times. The chain carries TRBV5-6 and TRBJ2-1; possibly TRBD1 or TRBD2 for D (5 bases each). Germline lookup yields CDR1 SGHDT and CDR2 YYEEEE. The ends were cut back, 2 bases at V and 5 bases at J, with 11 bases in the middle. CDR3 length: 14 residues. CDR3 nucleotide sequence: TGTGCCAGCAGCTTCGGGACCTTCAACAATGAGCAGTTCTTC. The encoded protein is CASSFGTFNNEQFF. Supplemented by reference TRBV5-6 and TRBJ2-1, the full variable domain reads DAGVTQSPTHLIKTRGQQVTLRCSPKSGHDTVSWYQQALGQGPQFIFQYYEEEERQRGNFPDRFSGHQFPNYSSELNVNALLLGDSALYLCASSFGTFNNEQFFGPGTRLTVL.

This clonotype was seen a handful of times. The V call is TRBV24-1, the J call TRBJ2-1; no firm D call. Per the germline V gene, CDR1 is KGHDR and CDR2 is SFDVKD. This CDR3 has 13 residues. Trimming removed 1 base from V and 10 bases from J, with 10 bases in between. The CDR3 sequence is CATSDFYSQEQFF. In nucleotides, the CDR3 is TGTGCCACCAGTGATTTCTACAGCCAGGAGCAGTTCTTC.

This clonotype has only a few counts. This chain connects TRBV29-1 to TRBJ1-1; a possible D gene is TRBD1 (5 bases). V lost 2 bases, J lost 5 bases, and 9 bases lay in between. The CDR3 extends over 12 amino acids. Germline V CDR1 and CDR2: SQVTM, ANQGSEA. The CDR3 is CSVERGTTEAFF. The DNA of the CDR3 is TGCAGCGTTGAACGGGGGACTACTGAAGCTTTCTTT.

In its sample, this clonotype was seen many times. The CDR3 protein is CASSPQTGLLTEAFF. The CDR3 bases are TGTGCCAGCAGTCCCCAGACAGGTCTTTTAACGGAAGCTTTCTTT. This chain uses TRBV28 with TRBJ1-1, with a tentative D call TRBD1 (6 bases). Germline V gene data show CDR1 as MDHEN and CDR2 as SYDVKM. The CDR3 totals 15 residues. Trimming left V 5 bases short and J 8 bases short, with 21 bases between.

This clonotype was recorded at least ten times. This chain joins TRBV9 and TRBJ2-7; D might be TRBD2 (6 bases). This CDR3 has 15 residues. V lost 0 bases, J lost 4 bases, and 14 bases lay in between. Germline CDR1 and CDR2: SGDLS and YYNGEE. The CDR3 sequence is CASSVDPGGTYEQYF. CDR3 bases: TGTGCCAGCAGCGTAGACCCCGGGGGAACTTACGAGCAGTACTTC.

This clonotype was observed many times. The CDR3 DNA reads as TGTGCCAGCAGTTATGCGGGAGCCCACTACGAGCAGTACTTC. Translation: CASSYAGAHYEQYF. V is TRBV6-1 and J is TRBJ2-7; 7 nucleotides align to TRBD2. The CDR3 has 14 residues. V shed 5 bases, J shed 3 bases, and the junction held 7 bases outside the gene matches. From germline, CDR1 is MNHNS and CDR2 SASEGT.

This clonotype has just a few counts. The gene calls are TRBV27 and TRBJ2-1; D assignment may be TRBD1 or TRBD2 (6 bases each). This CDR3 has 17 amino acids. The V gene lost 8 bases and the J gene lost 1 base, with 21 bases spanning the gap. CDR1 MNHEY and CDR2 SMNVEV come from the germline V gene (reference sequence). The CDR3 DNA is TGTGCCAGCGGGACAACCCTCGGGAGTCGTTCCTACAATGAGCAGTTCTTC. Protein sequence: CASGTTLGSRSYNEQFF.

In the case of this clonotype: The final CDR3 position lacks the conserved phenylalanine or tryptophan, pointing to a likely read error. The chain is built from TRBV6-1 and TRBJ2-1, with 12 nucleotides matching TRBD2. Germline-derived CDR1 and CDR2 are MNHNS and SASEGT. Germline trimming cut 6 bases from V and 2 bases from J; bases unmatched to any gene: 2. The CDR3 consists of 15 residues. The CDR3 here is CASSRTSGTYNEQFL. The CDR3, as DNA: TGTGCCAGCAGCCGGACTAGCGGGACCTACAATGAGCAGTTCCTC.

This clonotype was recorded at least ten times. The chain has TRBV7-2 and TRBJ2-4, with D unclear. Germline loops: CDR1 SGHTA, CDR2 FQGNSA. The germline V and J ends were trimmed by 4 bases and 4 bases, with 17 bases remaining between them. The CDR3 covers 16 residues. The CDR3 sequence is CASSSFRSPVKNIQYF. The CDR3 DNA reads TGTGCCAGCAGCTCTTTCAGATCCCCTGTTAAAAACATTCAGTACTTC.

The chain joins TRBV28 to TRBJ2-1; D is unresolved. The ends were cut back, 6 bases at V and 13 bases at J, with 13 bases in the middle. The CDR3 covers 11 residues. From germline, CDR1 is MDHEN and CDR2 SYDVKM. CDR3 protein: CASSGLGLQFF. The DNA of the CDR3 is TGTGCCAGCAGCGGTTTAGGGTTACAGTTCTTC.

This clonotype was detected many times. The CDR3 region has the DNA TGTGCCAGCAGCTTAATGGGGACAGGGGTGTTCGGAGAGACCCAGTACTTC. Its translation is CASSLMGTGVFGETQYF. V gene TRBV7-3 combines with J gene TRBJ2-5; TRBD1 aligns across 10 bases. J was trimmed by 4 bases and V by 1 base; bases with no gene match: 9. Germline V CDR1 and CDR2: SGHTA, FQGTGA. This CDR3 contains 17 residues. Full variable domain (outside the CDR3, taken from reference TRBV7-3 and TRBJ2-5): GAGVSQTPSNKVTEKGKYVELRCDPISGHTALYWYRQSLGQGPEFLIYFQGTGAADDSGLPNDRFFAVRPEGSVSTLKIQRTERGDSAVYLCASSLMGTGVFGETQYFGPGTRLLVL.